A selection of T cell receptor beta chains follows, all from one sample in a study of CD8 T cells in Susac syndrome. TCRdb re-derived calls from the immunoSEQ multiplex PCR reads in MiXCR, one entry per CDR3 protein. The data show nearly 200,000 distinct CDR3 sequences, with about 95% seen just once and just under 0.095% held by the top ten. The sequenced sample consisted of CD4+ T cells from PBMCs. All receptors derive from a human donor with multiple sclerosis. Each CDR3 is given with its conserved first and last residue. The D gene is left open where the match is weak. Only some rows state a clone size, as once, few, many or a class for expanded clones.

length: 12; V: TRBV6-6; D: -; size: -; J: TRBJ2-1; DNA: TGTGCCAGCAGTTATCCTGGGAATGAGCAGTTCTTC; CDR3: CASSYPGNEQFF
length: 14; V: TRBV7-9; D: TRBD1; size: -; J: TRBJ2-5; DNA: TGTGCCAGCAGCCTGGGACAGGGTGAAGAGACCCAGTACTTC; CDR3: CASSLGQGEETQYF
length: 12; V: TRBV24-1; D: TRBD1; size: -; J: TRBJ2-5; DNA: TGTGCCGTGGGACAGAGGAAAGAGACCCAGTACTTC; CDR3: CAVGQRKETQYF
length: 12; V: TRBV30; D: -; size: -; J: TRBJ1-2; DNA: TGTGCCTGGAGTGCAGTGTTCTCTGGCTACACCTTC; CDR3: CAWSAVFSGYTF
length: 13; V: TRBV3-1; D: TRBD2; size: once; J: TRBJ2-2; DNA: TGTGCCAGCAGTGGGACTAGGGCGGGGGAGCTGTTTTTT; CDR3: CASSGTRAGELFF
length: 14; V: TRBV20-1; D: -; size: -; J: TRBJ1-1; DNA: TGCAGTGTTCTTTCTGGGGCTCGGGGCACTGAAGCTTTCTTT; CDR3: CSVLSGARGTEAFF
length: 16; V: TRBV5-1; D: TRBD2; size: -; J: TRBJ2-1; DNA: TGCGCCAGCAGCTTGACGGCCCAACGGGGGGTCACTGAGCAGTTCTTC; CDR3: CASSLTAQRGVTEQFF
length: 12; V: TRBV3-1; D: -; size: -; J: TRBJ1-2; DNA: TGTGCCAGCAGCCAAGATCGGGGGGTCCGGACCTTC; CDR3: CASSQDRGVRTF
length: 15; V: TRBV7-3; D: TRBD1; size: once; J: TRBJ2-3; DNA: TGTGCCAGCAGCCTCGACAGGGGTAGCACAGATACGCAGTATTTT; CDR3: CASSLDRGSTDTQYF
length: 12; V: TRBV20-1; D: -; size: -; J: TRBJ2-3; DNA: TGCAGCGGGGGAGGGGGCGGAGATACGCAGTATTTT; CDR3: CSGGGGGDTQYF
length: 15; V: TRBV30; D: -; size: -; J: TRBJ1-4; DNA: TGTGCCTGGAGTGTACTGGGACTTTGGGATGAAAAACTGTTTTTT; CDR3: CAWSVLGLWDEKLFF
length: 13; V: TRBV24-1; D: TRBD1; size: -; J: TRBJ2-1; DNA: TGTGCCACCAGTGTCGACAGGGAGAGTGAGCAGTTCTTC; CDR3: CATSVDRESEQFF
length: 9; V: TRBV12-3/TRBV12-4; D: -; size: -; J: TRBJ1-3; DNA: TGTGCCATCTCGCAAACCATATATTTT; CDR3: CAISQTIYF
length: 16; V: TRBV15; D: TRBD1; size: -; J: TRBJ1-2; DNA: TGTGCCACCAGCAGAGAAGGGGGACAGTTGATCTATGGCTACACCTTC; CDR3: CATSREGGQLIYGYTF
length: 16; V: TRBV6-5; D: -; size: -; J: TRBJ1-2; DNA: TGTGCCAGCAGTTACTCAACAGCCTTCCCTCTCTATGGCTACACCTTC; CDR3: CASSYSTAFPLYGYTF
length: 11; V: TRBV24-1; D: -; size: -; J: TRBJ2-3; DNA: TGTGCCACCAGTGAGATGAATACGCAGTATTTT; CDR3: CATSEMNTQYF
length: 15; V: TRBV24-1; D: TRBD2; size: -; J: TRBJ2-1; DNA: TGTGCCACCAGTGGCGGGGGGGCCGCCTACAATGAGCAGTTCTTC; CDR3: CATSGGGAAYNEQFF